The 14 T cell receptor beta chains given below trace back to one sample, sequenced in a study of monozygotic twins with inflammatory bowel disease. TCRdb re-called the 5' RACE reads and catalogs CDR3 proteins one per entry, DNA excluded. The table lists more than 300,000 distinct CDR3 sequences. The sample consisted of blood. The receptors were gathered from a human donor with ulcerative colitis or Crohn's disease, or a healthy co-twin of an affected twin (not recorded which).

The V gene is TRBV7-2, the J gene TRBJ2-3. Per the germline V gene, CDR1 is SGHTA and CDR2 is FQGNSA. The CDR3 length is 14 residues. This chain's CDR3 is CASSASGGTDTQYF.

The rearrangement links TRBV5-6 to TRBJ2-1; with no DNA, the TCRdb D assignment of TRBD1 cannot be verified. The CDR3 extends over 15 amino acids. Looked up from germline, CDR1 is SGHDT and CDR2 is YYEEEE. The CDR3 loop is CASSLRGAPYNEQFF.

The rearrangement links TRBV7-2 to TRBJ2-3. The CDR3 totals 12 residues. CDR1 SGHTA and CDR2 FQGNSA come from the germline V gene. The CDR3 sequence: CASSLERGTQYF. The full variable domain, its missing parts supplied by reference TRBV7-2 and TRBJ2-3, is GAGVSQSPSNKVTEKGKDVELRCDPISGHTALYWYRQSLGQGLEFLIYFQGNSAPDKSGLPSDRFSAERTGGSVSTLTIQRTQQEDSAVYLCASSLERGTQYFGPGTRLTVL.

The J gene is TRBJ1-2, the V gene TRBV5-4; the D call of TRBD1 rests on TCRdb alone, since no DNA is present to check it. The CDR3 spans 14 residues. Looked up from germline, CDR1 is SGHNT and CDR2 is YYREEE (reference sequence). CDR3 sequence reads: CASSPRGRGHGYTF. The full variable domain, with the rest looked up from reference TRBV5-4 and TRBJ1-2, is ETGVTQSPTHLIKTRGQQVTLRCSSQSGHNTVSWYQQALGQGPQFIFQYYREEENGRGNFPPRFSGLQFPNYSSELNVNALELDDSALYLCASSPRGRGHGYTFGSGTRLTVV.

The chain recombines TRBV4-2 with TRBJ2-5. The CDR3 consists of 15 residues. Germline CDR1 reads LGHNA; CDR2 reads YNFKEQ. Here the CDR3 reads CASSQDQGLRETQYF.

J is TRBJ2-3 and V is TRBV9; TCRdb names TRBD1, which stays unverified in the absence of DNA. Germline lookup yields CDR1 SGDLS and CDR2 YYNGEE. This CDR3 has 15 amino acids. The CDR3 spells CASSVSGRGMDTQYF. Variable domain in full (rest from reference TRBV9 and TRBJ2-3): DSGVTQTPKHLITATGQRVTLRCSPRSGDLSVYWYQQSLDQGLQFLIQYYNGEERAKGNILERFSAQQFPDLHSELNLSSLELGDSALYFCASSVSGRGMDTQYFGPGTRLTVL.

CDR3 protein: CASSYSEDSHVYEQYF. This sequence joins TRBV6-2 or TRBV6-3 and TRBJ2-7; TCRdb proposes TRBD1, but this gene call is untestable without DNA. Germline CDR1 reads MNHEY; CDR2 reads SVGEGT. The CDR3 totals 16 residues.

J is TRBJ1-5 and V is TRBV19. Germline V lookup: CDR1 LNHDA, CDR2 SQIVND (reference sequence). CDR3 length equals 13 residues. The CDR3 protein is CASKTGSYQPQHF.

The V call is TRBV5-1, the J call TRBJ2-3; TCRdb gives TRBD1 as the D gene, but with no DNA this cannot be confirmed. This CDR3 has 15 amino acids. Germline lookup yields CDR1 SGHRS and CDR2 YFSETQ. CDR3 region: CASSLVGPITDTQYF. Full variable domain (missing parts from reference TRBV5-1 and TRBJ2-3): KAGVTQTPRYLIKTRGQQVTLSCSPISGHRSVSWYQQTPGQGLQFLFEYFSETQRNKGNFPGRFSGRQFSNSRSEMNVSTLELGDSALYLCASSLVGPITDTQYFGPGTRLTVL.

The chain has TRBV5-5 and TRBJ2-3; TCRdb's D call of TRBD1 is untestable without DNA. Germline V gene sequence: CDR1 SGHKS, CDR2 YYEKEE (reference sequence). There are 15 residues in the CDR3. CDR3 region: CASSLAGGVTDTQYF.

The chain uses TRBV6-2 or TRBV6-3 and TRBJ1-5; TCRdb indicates TRBD1, and absent DNA this call remains unverified. The germline V gene encodes CDR1 MNHEY and CDR2 SVGEGT. The CDR3 runs 14 residues. CDR3 in amino acids: CASSFAGTGTPQHF.

The chain has TRBV20-1 and TRBJ2-2; the D call of TRBD2 rests on TCRdb alone, since no DNA is present to check it. Germline CDR1 is DFQATT and CDR2 is SNEGSKA (reference sequence). This CDR3 has 15 amino acids. The CDR3 protein is CSARVGRANTGELFF.

The rearrangement links TRBV15 to TRBJ2-3. CDR3 length: 15 residues. CDR1 and CDR2 (germline): LNHNV, YYDKDF (reference sequence). The CDR3 here is CATSRDNTNTDTQYF.

The chain couples TRBV14 to TRBJ1-1. Germline V gene data show CDR1 as SGHDN and CDR2 as FVKESK. This CDR3 has 16 amino acids. This chain's CDR3 is CASSSSVGWGNTEAFF. Together with reference TRBV14 and TRBJ1-1, the CDR3 gives the full variable domain: EAGVTQFPSHSVIEKGQTVTLRCDPISGHDNLYWYRRVMGKEIKFLLHFVKESKQDESGMPNNRFLAERTGGTYSTLKVQPAELEDSGVYFCASSSSVGWGNTEAFFGQGTRLTVV.